Reported below is one TCR beta chain. Here immunoSEQ multiplex PCR was the method, and the copy in TCRdb shows in-frame clones only, minus some. The data contain 3,500 to 5,000 clones, about 70% of them seen just once; the ten biggest clones take up approximately 25%. This sample is drawn from a study of tumor-infiltrating lymphocytes in localized non-small cell lung cancer. The V gene end was trimmed by 2 bases and the J gene end by 2 bases; junction bases not matched to a gene: 4. The CDR3 consists of 17 residues. In germline, CDR1 is LNHDA, CDR2 SQIVND (reference sequence). The V call is TRBV19, the J call TRBJ2-3; 13 nucleotides agree with TRBD2. The sequence was collected from a human donor with non-small cell lung cancer. Sequencing was performed on uninvolved lung tissue not adjacent to the tumor. The CDR3 sequence is CASSIRGTSGATDTQYF. CDR3 DNA: TGTGCCAGTAGTATAAGGGGGACTAGCGGGGCCACAGATACGCAGTATTTT.